This T cell receptor beta chain was found in a study of blood T cells in healthy people across ages. A second PCR of roughly 7 to 11 cycles used a sample-barcoded 5' primer and a J-beta primer mix. One entry per CDR3 protein results from TCRdb running MiXCR on the 5' RACE reads. The profile shows 600,000 or so distinct CDR3 sequences, about 30% of them singletons. The study's findings and limits: There were more naive CD4+ cells and higher diversity in long-lived donors than in aged donors. It was not known whether donors were CMV positive (a possible confounder of expanded clonotype changes). As age increased, TCR beta diversity per million T cells fell in a roughly linear fashion.

Each of the donors had around 9 milliliters of peripheral blood drawn into EDTA-treated Vacutainer tubes. Turning to this clonotype: Its antigen is as yet unknown. A single base separates this from a much larger clone, so it may be a read error.

Germline CDR1 and CDR2: SGDLS and YYNGEE. Unmatched junction bases numbered 8, after V lost 7 bases and J lost 5 bases. The CDR3 loop spans 14 amino acids. The TCR was taken from a woman older than 75 in good health. The specimen was blood. This chain connects TRBV9 to TRBJ2-5, with 10 bases that match TRBD1. CDR3 sequence: CASGTPGQGETQYF. CDR3 DNA: TGTGCCAGCGGCACACCGGGACAGGGGGAGACCCAGTACTTC.